A single sample gave rise to the 18 T cell receptor beta chains below, sequenced in a study of molecular identifiers for immune sequencing clone quantification. TCRdb recomputed calls from the PCR reads with MiXCR, one row per CDR3 protein. Of around 480,000 distinct CDR3 sequences listed, about a fifth were seen once; the top ten hold about 0.8%. Material for sequencing was naive CD8+ T cells from blood, with Jurkat cell RNA spiked in. Subset described: FACS-sorted CD8+CD4-CCR7+CD45RA+ naive T cells. The source is a human donor in good health. Some libraries in this study had Jurkat cell RNA spiked in.

In this sample, this clonotype turned up many times. The rearrangement joins TRBV4-3 to TRBJ1-4, with D unclear. Germline lookup yields CDR1 LGHNA and CDR2 YSLEER. This CDR3 contains 14 residues. With 4 bases removed from V and 7 bases from J, the gap between germline ends came to 13 bases. The CDR3 loop is CASSPDLQSEKLFF. CDR3 bases: TGCGCCAGCAGCCCGGACCTACAGTCTGAAAAACTGTTTTTT.

There are many counts of this clonotype. The chain carries TRBV6-6 and TRBJ2-3; D remains unclear. The CDR3 covers 14 residues. Looked up from germline, CDR1 is MNHNY and CDR2 is SVGAGI (reference sequence). Between the trimmed V and J ends, which lost 9 bases and 0 bases, there was a span of 13 bases. CDR3 protein: CASTTPSSTDTQYF. The CDR3 nucleotides are TGTGCCAGTACCACTCCCTCTAGCACAGATACGCAGTATTTT.

The chain links TRBV7-9 to TRBJ2-1, with D perhaps TRBD2 (5 bases). The CDR3 runs to 13 residues. CDR1 is SEHNR and CDR2 is FQNEAQ in the germline V gene (reference sequence). V lost 1 base and J 8 bases, leaving 9 bases between the germline ends. Here the CDR3 reads CASSLVAGDEQFF. As DNA, the CDR3 is TGTGCCAGCAGCTTAGTGGCGGGTGATGAGCAGTTCTTC.

This clonotype was seen only a few times. This chain's CDR3 is CASSPSTGGFNYGYTF. The DNA of the CDR3 is TGTGCCAGCAGTCCTTCGACAGGGGGATTTAACTATGGCTACACCTTC. The rearrangement uses TRBV12-3 or TRBV12-4 and TRBJ1-2; 9 bases fit TRBD1. This CDR3 region has 16 residues. V trimming: 5 bases; J trimming: 1 base; junction bases outside the gene matches: 8.

This clonotype was observed many times. This rearrangement joins TRBV6-5 to TRBJ2-5, with D uncertain. CDR3 length: 12 amino acids. V was pared by 6 bases and J by 3 bases, with 8 bases between. Germline V gene sequence: CDR1 MNHEY, CDR2 SVGAGI. The CDR3: CASSGLEETQYF. The CDR3 DNA is TGTGCCAGCAGCGGGCTCGAAGAGACCCAGTACTTC.

This clonotype came up a few times. The rearrangement joins TRBV20-1 to TRBJ1-6, with 7 bases lining up with TRBD1. This CDR3 contains 15 residues. Germline CDR1 and CDR2: DFQATT and SNEGSKA (reference sequence). The V gene end was trimmed by 5 bases and the J gene end by 4 bases; junction bases not matched to a gene: 8. The CDR3 DNA sequence: TGCAGTGCTGAGACAGGGTGGGATTATAATTCACCCCTCCACTTT. It codes for CSAETGWDYNSPLHF.

This clonotype was seen at least ten times. The chain couples TRBV19 to TRBJ2-2; the D gene is possibly TRBD1 (6 bases). V lost 7 bases to trimming and J lost 6 bases, with 12 bases between them. The CDR3 is 13 amino acids. Germline CDR1 is LNHDA and CDR2 is SQIVND (reference sequence). The CDR3 spells CASTQGFAGELFF. The DNA of the CDR3 is TGTGCCAGTACTCAGGGGTTTGCCGGGGAGCTGTTTTTT.

Notes on this clonotype: The junction differs from germline at one of its ends, possibly a read error. The chain uses TRBV4-1 and TRBJ2-7; D remains ambiguous. There are 15 residues in the CDR3. Germline V gene lookup returns CDR1 MGHRA and CDR2 YSYEKL. The CDR3 is CASSQVPPGGYERYF. In nucleotides, the CDR3 is TGCGCCAGCAGCCAAGTTCCTCCTGGCGGCTACGAGCGGTACTTC.

This clonotype was seen many times. The chain combines TRBV20-1 with TRBJ2-7; D ambiguous. The CDR3 consists of 15 residues. Germline CDR1 reads DFQATT; CDR2 reads SNEGSKA (reference sequence). V lost 2 bases, J lost 2 bases, and 16 bases lay in between. In nucleotides, the CDR3 is TGCAGTGCTAGAACGGCTGCGGTAGCTACCTACGAGCAGTACTTC. Residues: CSARTAAVATYEQYF.

Regarding this clonotype: Given a much more abundant clone one base away, this may be a read error. The J gene is TRBJ2-5, the V gene TRBV5-1; no reliable D call. Germline-derived CDR1 and CDR2 are SGHRS and YFSETQ. This CDR3 is 13 amino acids long. CDR3 sequence: CASSLDVEETLYF. The CDR3 DNA is TGCGCCAGCAGCTTGGATGTAGAAGAGACCCTGTACTTC. Based on the CDR3 plus reference TRBV5-1 and TRBJ2-5, the full variable domain is KAGVTQTPRYLIKTRGQQVTLSCSPISGHRSVSWYQQTPGQGLQFLFEYFSETQRNKGNFPGRFSGRQFSNSRSEMNVSTLELGDSALYLCASSLDVEETLYFGPGTRLLVL.

The rearrangement joins TRBV6-5 to TRBJ2-5; 7 bases align to TRBD1. The CDR3 consists of 15 residues. CDR1 and CDR2 (germline): MNHEY, SVGAGI. Trimming at V came to 2 bases and at J to 3 bases, leaving 6 bases not matched to a gene. Here the CDR3 DNA reads TGTGCCAGCAGTTACAGCCTCCAGGGGGAAGAGACCCAGTACTTC. Translating gives CASSYSLQGEETQYF.

The chain recombines TRBV20-1 with TRBJ1-1; D remains ambiguous. CDR1 is DFQATT, CDR2 SNEGSKA, per germline (reference sequence). With 1 base removed from V and 0 bases from J, the gap between germline ends came to 9 bases. The CDR3 totals 14 residues. This CDR3 is CSARGAGMNTEAFF. The CDR3 DNA reads as TGCAGTGCTAGAGGTGCGGGGATGAACACTGAAGCTTTCTTT.

A few counts support this clonotype. This chain links TRBV20-1 with TRBJ2-1; 7 bases are shared with TRBD2. Germline CDR1 reads DFQATT; CDR2 reads SNEGSKA (reference sequence). The CDR3 is 17 residues long. V shed 0 bases, J shed 4 bases, and the junction held 12 bases outside the gene matches. The DNA of the CDR3 is TGCAGTGCTAGAGATCTACTGGGGGGGATATCATACAATGAGCAGTTCTTC. Protein product: CSARDLLGGISYNEQFF.

In this sample, this clonotype turned up many times. The V and J genes are TRBV27 and TRBJ2-7; D is unresolved. CDR3 length: 14 amino acids. Germline lookup yields CDR1 MNHEY and CDR2 SMNVEV (reference sequence). V was cut by 6 bases and J by 5 bases, with 17 bases left in between. CDR3 nucleotide sequence: TGTGCCAGCAGCCCTACCCGGGTCCTGGACGAGCAGTACTTC. Encoded protein: CASSPTRVLDEQYF.

Notes on this clonotype: The junction shows a germline mismatch at one end, possibly a read error. The chain couples TRBV5-1 to TRBJ2-7; TRBD2 matches at 9 bases. Germline CDR1 is SGHRS and CDR2 is YFSETQ. The length of the CDR3 is 16 residues. The CDR3 region has the DNA TGCGCCAGCAGCTTGGGCGGGGGGGTTCCCTCCTACGAGCGGTACTTC. Its translation: CASSLGGGVPSYERYF.

The CDR3 nucleotides read TGTGCCAGCAGTGAATACGACAGGGGAGAGGACACTGAAGCTTTCTTT. It specifies CASSEYDRGEDTEAFF. This chain connects TRBV25-1 to TRBJ1-1, with 8 nucleotides matching TRBD1. CDR1 and CDR2 (germline): MGHDK, SYGVNS. The CDR3 is 16 residues long. V was pared by 0 bases and J by 3 bases, with 6 bases of the junction left unmatched.

In the case of this clonotype: A much more abundant neighbour one base away suggests this may be a read error. V gene TRBV4-3 combines with J gene TRBJ1-2; perhaps TRBD1 as D (6 bases). Per germline, CDR1 LGHNA and CDR2 YSLEER. The CDR3 loop spans 15 amino acids. The CDR3 bases are TGCGCCAGCAGCCAAGGGTCTCCAGGGGTCTATGGCTACGCCTTC. Its protein product is CASSQGSPGVYGYAF.

This chain links TRBV14 with TRBJ1-3; D remains unclear. The CDR3 is 14 residues long. Deletions cut 6 bases from V and 0 bases from J, with 9 bases between. In germline, CDR1 is SGHDN, CDR2 FVKESK. The CDR3 DNA reads TGTGCCAGCAGGAAGGTTGGCTCTGGAAACACCATATATTTT. This sequence encodes CASRKVGSGNTIYF.